The clone carrying this T cell receptor beta chain came up a few times. The antigen is undetermined. These data are taken from a study of Graves' ophthalmopathy and Graves' hyperthyroidism. Study-wide results and caveats: A 13-signature model separated ophthalmopathy from stable hyperthyroidism, almost 90% sensitivity, around 78% specificity. Blood also held most thyroid clonotypes expanded above 0.001 frequency.

In germline, CDR1 is DFQATT, CDR2 SNEGSKA (reference sequence). With V trimmed by 8 bases and J by 1 base, 13 bases remained unmatched. CDR3 length: 15 residues. RNA transcripts yielded amplified TCR beta CDR3 regions. First-round RT-PCR relied on HTBI primers, and a second-round multiplex PCR came next. TCRdb reprocessed the multiplex PCR reads with MiXCR, giving one entry per CDR3 protein. The table lists around 1,000,000 distinct CDR3 sequences, about 38% of them singletons. Sequencing was carried out using peripheral blood or thyroid tissue (not recorded which). This clonotype originated in an adult man with Graves' hyperthyroidism. The chain uses TRBV20-1 and TRBJ2-7, with TRBD1 matching over 8 bases. The CDR3 DNA is TGCAGTTCCCATCGCCGTACAGGGGGTTCCTACGAGCAGTACTTC. Encoded protein: CSSHRRTGGSYEQYF.